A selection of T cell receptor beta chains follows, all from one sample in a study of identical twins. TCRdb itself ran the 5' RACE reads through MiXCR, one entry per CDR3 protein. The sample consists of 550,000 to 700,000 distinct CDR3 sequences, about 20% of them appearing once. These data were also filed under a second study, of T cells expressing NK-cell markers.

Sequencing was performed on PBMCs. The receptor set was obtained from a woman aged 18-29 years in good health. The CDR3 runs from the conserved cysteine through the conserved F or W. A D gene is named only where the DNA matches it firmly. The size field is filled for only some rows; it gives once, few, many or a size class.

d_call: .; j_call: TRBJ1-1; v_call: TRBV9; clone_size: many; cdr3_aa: CANDEAFF; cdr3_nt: TGTGCCAACGATGAAGCTTTCTTT
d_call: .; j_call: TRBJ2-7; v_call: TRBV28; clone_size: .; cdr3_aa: CASSFASRGNYEQYF; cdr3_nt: TGTGCCAGCAGTTTCGCAAGCCGCGGGAACTACGAGCAGTACTTC
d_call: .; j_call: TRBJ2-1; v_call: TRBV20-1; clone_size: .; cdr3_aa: CSALPGHINEQFF; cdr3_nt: TGCAGTGCGCTGCCGGGACACATCAATGAGCAGTTCTTC
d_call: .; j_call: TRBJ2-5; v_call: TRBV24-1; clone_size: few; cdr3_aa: CATSDARDGPREAQYF; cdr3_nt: TGTGCCACCAGTGATGCCCGGGACGGGCCAAGAGAAGCCCAGTACTTC
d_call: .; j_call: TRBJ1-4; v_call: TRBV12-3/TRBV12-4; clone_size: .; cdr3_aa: CASSLGTALSGKLFF; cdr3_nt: TGTGCCAGCAGTTTGGGGACGGCCCTTTCCGGAAAACTGTTTTTT
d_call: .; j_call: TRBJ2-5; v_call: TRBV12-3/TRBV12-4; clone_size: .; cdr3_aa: CASSKRGQETQYF; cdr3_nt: TGTGCCAGCAGCAAGAGAGGTCAAGAGACCCAGTACTTC
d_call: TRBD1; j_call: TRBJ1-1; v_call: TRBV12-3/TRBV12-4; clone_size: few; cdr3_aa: CASSHRGLNTEAFF; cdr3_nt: TGTGCCAGCAGTCACAGGGGTCTGAACACTGAAGCTTTCTTT
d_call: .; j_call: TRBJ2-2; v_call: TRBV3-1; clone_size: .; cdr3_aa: CASSQVIGELFF; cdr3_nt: TGTGCCAGCAGCCAAGTCATCGGGGAGCTGTTTTTT
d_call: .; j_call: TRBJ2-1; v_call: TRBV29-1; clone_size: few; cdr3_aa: CSVGGGVAQFF; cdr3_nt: TGCAGCGTTGGAGGGGGGGTAGCGCAGTTCTTC
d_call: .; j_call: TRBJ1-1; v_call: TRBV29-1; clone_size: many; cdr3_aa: CSVATGITEAFF; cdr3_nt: TGCAGCGTGGCCACAGGAATAACTGAAGCTTTCTTT
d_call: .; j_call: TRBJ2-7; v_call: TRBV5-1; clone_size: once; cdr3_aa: CATRDTSFDEQYF; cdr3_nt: TGCGCCACCCGGGACACCAGTTTTGACGAGCAGTACTTC
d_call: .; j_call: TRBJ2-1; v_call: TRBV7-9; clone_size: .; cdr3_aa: CASSSLDRTVNEQFF; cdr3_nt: TGTGCCAGCAGCTCCCTCGACAGGACGGTCAATGAGCAGTTCTTC
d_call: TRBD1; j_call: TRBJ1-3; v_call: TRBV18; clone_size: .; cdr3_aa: CASSKTDRLSGNTIYF; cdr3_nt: TGTGCCAGCTCAAAGACGGACAGGCTATCTGGAAACACCATATATTTT
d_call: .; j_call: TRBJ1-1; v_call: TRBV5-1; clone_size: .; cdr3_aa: CASSLYGPANTEAFF; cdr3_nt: TGCGCCAGCAGCTTGTACGGCCCGGCGAACACTGAAGCTTTCTTT
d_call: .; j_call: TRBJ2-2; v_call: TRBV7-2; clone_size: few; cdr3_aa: CASSLGTVRELFF; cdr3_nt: TGTGCCAGCAGCCTAGGGACGGTCCGGGAGCTGTTTTTT
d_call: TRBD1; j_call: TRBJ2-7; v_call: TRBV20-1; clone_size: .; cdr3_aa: CSAIAGQGRYEQYF; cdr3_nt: TGCAGTGCTATCGCGGGACAGGGGCGATACGAGCAGTACTTC
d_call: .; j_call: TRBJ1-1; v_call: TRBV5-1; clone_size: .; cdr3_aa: CASSWGTNTEAFF; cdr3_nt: TGCGCCAGCAGCTGGGGGACGAACACTGAAGCTTTCTTT
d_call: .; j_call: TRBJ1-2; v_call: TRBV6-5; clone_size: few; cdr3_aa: CASSTTTDGYTF; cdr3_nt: TGTGCCAGCAGTACAACGACAGATGGCTACACCTTC
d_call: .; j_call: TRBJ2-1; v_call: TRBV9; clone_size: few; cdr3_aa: CASSVQILAVDFAEQFF; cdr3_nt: TGTGCCAGCAGCGTCCAGATATTAGCGGTAGATTTCGCGGAGCAGTTCTTC
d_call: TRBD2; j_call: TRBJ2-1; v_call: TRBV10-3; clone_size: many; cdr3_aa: CAISPLAGGYNEQFF; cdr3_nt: TGTGCCATCAGCCCCCTAGCGGGAGGGTACAATGAGCAGTTCTTC
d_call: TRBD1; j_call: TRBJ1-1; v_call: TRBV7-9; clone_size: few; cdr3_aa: CASSLGTGLATEAFF; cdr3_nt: TGTGCCAGCAGCTTAGGGACAGGGCTTGCCACTGAAGCTTTCTTT
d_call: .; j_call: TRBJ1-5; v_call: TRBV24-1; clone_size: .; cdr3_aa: CATSDLKASNQPQHF; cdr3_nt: TGTGCCACCAGTGATTTGAAGGCTAGCAATCAGCCCCAGCATTTT
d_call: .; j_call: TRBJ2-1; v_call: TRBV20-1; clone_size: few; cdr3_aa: CSGGVGAPGDEQFF; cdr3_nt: TGCAGTGGAGGGGTCGGGGCTCCGGGCGATGAGCAGTTCTTC
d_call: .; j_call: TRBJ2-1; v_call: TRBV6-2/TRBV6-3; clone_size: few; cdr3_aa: CASSWTRNEQFF; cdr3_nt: TGTGCCAGCAGTTGGACCCGAAATGAGCAGTTCTTC
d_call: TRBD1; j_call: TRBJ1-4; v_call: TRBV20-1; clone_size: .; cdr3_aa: CSAGTGSNEKLFF; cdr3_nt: TGCAGTGCAGGGACAGGCTCTAATGAAAAACTGTTTTTT
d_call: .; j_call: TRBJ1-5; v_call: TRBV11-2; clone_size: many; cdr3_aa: CASSPGDGTFPISNQPQHF; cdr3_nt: TGTGCCAGCAGCCCCGGTGACGGGACATTCCCTATTAGCAATCAGCCCCAGCATTTT
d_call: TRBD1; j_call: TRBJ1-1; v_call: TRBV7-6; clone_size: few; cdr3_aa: CASSHGTENTEAFF; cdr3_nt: TGTGCCAGCAGCCACGGGACAGAGAACACTGAAGCTTTCTTT
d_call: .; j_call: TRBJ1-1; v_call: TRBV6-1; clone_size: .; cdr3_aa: CASSPNGDTEAFF; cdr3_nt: TGTGCCAGCAGCCCGAATGGGGACACTGAAGCTTTCTTT
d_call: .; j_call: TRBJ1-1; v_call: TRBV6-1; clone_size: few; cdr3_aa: CASSEARPPTEAFF; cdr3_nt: TGTGCCAGCAGTGAAGCGCGTCCACCAACTGAAGCTTTCTTT
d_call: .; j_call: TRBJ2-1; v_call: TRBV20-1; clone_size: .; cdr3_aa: CSARVGWGSEQFF; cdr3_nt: TGCAGTGCTAGAGTTGGCTGGGGCAGTGAGCAGTTCTTC
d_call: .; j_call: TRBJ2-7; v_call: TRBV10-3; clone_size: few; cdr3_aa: CAISESLAPTSYEQYF; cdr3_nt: TGTGCCATCAGTGAGTCGCTTGCGCCTACCTCCTACGAGCAGTACTTC
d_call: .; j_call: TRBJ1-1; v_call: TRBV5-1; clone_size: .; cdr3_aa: CASSRGRAEAFF; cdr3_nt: TGCGCCAGCAGTCGTGGACGGGCTGAAGCTTTCTTT
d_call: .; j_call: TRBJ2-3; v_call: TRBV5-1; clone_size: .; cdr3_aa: CASSLSRPPITDTQYF; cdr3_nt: TGCGCCAGCAGCTTGAGCCGACCCCCCATCACAGATACGCAGTATTTT
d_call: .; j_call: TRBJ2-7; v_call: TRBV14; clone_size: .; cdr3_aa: CASSQLVRGRAYEQYF; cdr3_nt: TGTGCCAGCAGCCAATTGGTCCGAGGCAGGGCTTACGAGCAGTACTTC
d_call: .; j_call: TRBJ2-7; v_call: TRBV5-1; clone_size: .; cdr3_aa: CASSQGGTVFSSYEQYF; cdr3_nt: TGCGCCAGCAGCCAAGGGGGGACAGTCTTTAGCTCCTACGAGCAGTACTTC
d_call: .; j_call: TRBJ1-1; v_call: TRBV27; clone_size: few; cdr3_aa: CASIGFMNTEAFF; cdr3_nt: TGTGCCAGCATAGGGTTCATGAACACTGAAGCTTTCTTT
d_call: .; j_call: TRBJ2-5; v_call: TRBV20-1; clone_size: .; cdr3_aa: CSAPPTRWETQYF; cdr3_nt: TGCAGTGCCCCCCCGACTCGGTGGGAGACCCAGTACTTC
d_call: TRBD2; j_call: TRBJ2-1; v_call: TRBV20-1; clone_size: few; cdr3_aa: CSAGSGLNNEQFF; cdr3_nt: TGCAGTGCGGGCTCGGGACTAAACAATGAGCAGTTCTTC
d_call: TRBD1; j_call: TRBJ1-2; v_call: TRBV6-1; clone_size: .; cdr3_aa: CASSVTGGDYGYTF; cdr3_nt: TGTGCCAGCAGTGTGACAGGGGGCGACTATGGCTACACCTTC
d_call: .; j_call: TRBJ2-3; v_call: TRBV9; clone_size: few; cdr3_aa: CASSVAPSLTPDTQYF; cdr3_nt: TGTGCCAGCAGCGTAGCCCCCTCGCTCACCCCAGATACGCAGTATTTT
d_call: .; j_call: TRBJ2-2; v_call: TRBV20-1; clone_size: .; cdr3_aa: CSALPPGRNTGELFF; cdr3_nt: TGCAGTGCCTTGCCTCCCGGTCGTAACACCGGGGAGCTGTTTTTT
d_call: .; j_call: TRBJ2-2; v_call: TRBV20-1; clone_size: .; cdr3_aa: CSARVWETGNTGELFF; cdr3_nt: TGCAGTGCTAGAGTTTGGGAGACAGGGAACACCGGGGAGCTGTTTTTT
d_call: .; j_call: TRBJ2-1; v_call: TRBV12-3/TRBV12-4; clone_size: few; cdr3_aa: CASTVRQDGNEQFF; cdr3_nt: TGTGCCAGCACGGTACGGCAGGACGGCAATGAGCAGTTCTTC
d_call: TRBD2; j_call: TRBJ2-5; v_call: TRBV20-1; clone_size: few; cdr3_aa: CSAVPGLATETQYF; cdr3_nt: TGCAGTGCTGTTCCGGGACTAGCCACCGAGACCCAGTACTTC
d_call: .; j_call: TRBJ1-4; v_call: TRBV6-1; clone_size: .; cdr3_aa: CASRPPVGEKLFF; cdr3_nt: TGTGCCAGCAGACCTCCCGTAGGGGAAAAACTGTTTTTT
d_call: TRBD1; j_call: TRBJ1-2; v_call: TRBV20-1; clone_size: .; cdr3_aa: CSARDRGERGYTF; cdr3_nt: TGCAGTGCCAGGGACAGGGGAGAGCGGGGCTACACCTTC